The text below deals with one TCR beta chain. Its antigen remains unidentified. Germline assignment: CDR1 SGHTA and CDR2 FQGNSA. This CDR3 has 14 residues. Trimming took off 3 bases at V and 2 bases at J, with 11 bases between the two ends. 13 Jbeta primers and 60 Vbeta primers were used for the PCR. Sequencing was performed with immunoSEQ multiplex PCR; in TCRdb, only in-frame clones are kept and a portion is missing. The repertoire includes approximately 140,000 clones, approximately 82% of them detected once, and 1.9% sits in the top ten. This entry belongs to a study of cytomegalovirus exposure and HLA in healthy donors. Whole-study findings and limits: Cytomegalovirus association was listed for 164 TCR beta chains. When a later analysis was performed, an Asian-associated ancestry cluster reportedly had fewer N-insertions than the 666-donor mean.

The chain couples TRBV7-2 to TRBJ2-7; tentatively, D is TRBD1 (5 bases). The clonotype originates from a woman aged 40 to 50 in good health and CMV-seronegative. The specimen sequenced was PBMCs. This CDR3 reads CASSLSDRAYEQYF. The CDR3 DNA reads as TGTGCCAGCAGCTTGTCAGACAGAGCCTACGAGCAGTACTTC.